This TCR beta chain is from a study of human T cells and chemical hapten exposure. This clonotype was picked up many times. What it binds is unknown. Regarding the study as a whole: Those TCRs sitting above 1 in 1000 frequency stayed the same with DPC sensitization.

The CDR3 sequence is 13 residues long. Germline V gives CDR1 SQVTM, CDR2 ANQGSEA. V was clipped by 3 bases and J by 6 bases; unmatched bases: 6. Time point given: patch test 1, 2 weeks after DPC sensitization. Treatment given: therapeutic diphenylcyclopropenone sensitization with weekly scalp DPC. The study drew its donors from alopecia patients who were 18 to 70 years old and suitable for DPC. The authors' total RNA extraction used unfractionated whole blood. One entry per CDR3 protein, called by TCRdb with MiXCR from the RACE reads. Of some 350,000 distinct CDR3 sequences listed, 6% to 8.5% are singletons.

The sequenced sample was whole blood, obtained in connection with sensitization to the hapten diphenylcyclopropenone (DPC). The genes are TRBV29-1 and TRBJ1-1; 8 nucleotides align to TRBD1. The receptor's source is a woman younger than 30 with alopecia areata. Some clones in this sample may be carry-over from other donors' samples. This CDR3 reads CSVEGRGLAEAFF. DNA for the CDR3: TGCAGCGTTGAGGGCAGGGGGCTAGCTGAAGCTTTCTTT.